Below are 8 T cell receptor beta chains sequenced from a single sample in a study of T-cell reconstitution after alpha-beta-depleted transplantation in children. Preparing the TCRbeta library involved the use of unique molecular identifiers. Using its own MiXCR run on the PCR reads, TCRdb lists one record per CDR3 protein. The data show over 550,000 distinct CDR3 sequences, under 12% seen once. The specimen was PBMCs from the stem cell graft donor, collected from the stem cell graft. The receptors originated from a human donor who donated a stem cell graft to a child with acute myeloid leukemia.

The chain carries TRBV10-1 and TRBJ2-1, with D uncertain. CDR3 size: 17 residues. V lost 4 bases and J 0 bases, leaving 16 bases between the germline ends. Germline CDR1 is WNHNN and CDR2 is SYGVQD (reference sequence). Here the CDR3 reads CASSVTIVYRSYNEQFF. The CDR3 DNA reads TGCGCCAGCAGTGTTACGATAGTCTACCGCTCCTACAATGAGCAGTTCTTC.

The rearrangement joins TRBV5-1 to TRBJ2-1; the D gene is possibly TRBD2 (5 bases). V was cut by 3 bases and J by 5 bases, with 15 bases left in between. From germline, CDR1 is SGHRS and CDR2 YFSETQ. This CDR3 region has 15 residues. CDR3 sequence reads: CASSWSSTLNNEQFF. The CDR3 region has the DNA TGCGCCAGCAGCTGGTCTAGCACACTAAACAATGAGCAGTTCTTC.

The chain links TRBV20-1 to TRBJ1-5; 7 positions match TRBD1. The ends lost 3 bases at V and 9 bases at J; junction bases unmatched: 8. The length of the CDR3 is 13 residues. Germline CDR1 and CDR2: DFQATT and SNEGSKA (reference sequence). CDR3 in amino acids: CSASRPGGGPQHF. In DNA, the CDR3 is TGCAGTGCTAGTCGGCCAGGGGGGGGGCCCCAGCATTTT.

This clonotype was detected ten times or more. The chain combines TRBV24-1 with TRBJ1-2; possibly TRBD1 for D (6 bases). The CDR3 runs 14 residues. Per the germline V gene, CDR1 is KGHDR and CDR2 is SFDVKD. V was trimmed by 6 bases and J by 4 bases, leaving 14 bases between them. The DNA for the CDR3 is TGTGCCACCAGTTCCGACAGGAACGTCTATGGCTACACCTTC. It yields the protein CATSSDRNVYGYTF.

The V and J genes are TRBV20-1 and TRBJ2-1; no clear D gene. Germline V CDR1 and CDR2: DFQATT, SNEGSKA (reference sequence). V was shortened by 6 bases and J by 4 bases, with 19 bases between the two germline ends. CDR3 length: 15 amino acids. The CDR3 loop reads CSARLTSVGYNEQFF. Here the CDR3 DNA reads TGCAGTGCACGCCTTACCTCGGTGGGGTACAATGAGCAGTTCTTC.

This chain joins TRBV7-6 and TRBJ1-4; D gene unclear. Germline V gene lookup returns CDR1 SGHVS and CDR2 FNYEAQ. The CDR3 totals 15 residues. V was cut by 2 bases and J by 6 bases, with 13 bases left in between. The CDR3 DNA follows: TGTGCCAGCAGCTTACCCACGGGAGGGTATGAAAAACTGTTTTTT. This gives the protein CASSLPTGGYEKLFF. The full variable domain, in which reference TRBV7-6 and TRBJ1-4 provide the parts outside the CDR3, is GAGVSQSPRYKVTKRGQDVALRCDPISGHVSLYWYRQALGQGPEFLTYFNYEAQQDKSGLPNDRFSAERPEGSISTLTIQRTEQRDSAMYRCASSLPTGGYEKLFFGSGTQLSVL.

This clonotype turned up a few times. CDR3 sequence (DNA): TGCAGTGCTAGAAAGGACCCTGATGGCTACACCTTC. It translates to CSARKDPDGYTF. The rearrangement joins TRBV20-1 to TRBJ1-2; D call uncertain. Trimming removed 2 bases from V and 6 bases from J, with 10 bases in between. The CDR3 covers 12 residues. Germline V gene data show CDR1 as DFQATT and CDR2 as SNEGSKA (reference sequence).

This clonotype was seen more than once but under ten times. This sequence joins TRBV5-1 and TRBJ2-3; 13 nucleotides agree with TRBD2. J was trimmed by 5 bases and V by 2 bases; bases with no gene match: 8. Germline V gives CDR1 SGHRS, CDR2 YFSETQ. CDR3 length equals 17 residues. Written as DNA, the CDR3 is TGCGCCAGCAGCTTCTCGGGACTAGCGGGACAGGGAGATACGCAGTATTTT. Protein sequence: CASSFSGLAGQGDTQYF.